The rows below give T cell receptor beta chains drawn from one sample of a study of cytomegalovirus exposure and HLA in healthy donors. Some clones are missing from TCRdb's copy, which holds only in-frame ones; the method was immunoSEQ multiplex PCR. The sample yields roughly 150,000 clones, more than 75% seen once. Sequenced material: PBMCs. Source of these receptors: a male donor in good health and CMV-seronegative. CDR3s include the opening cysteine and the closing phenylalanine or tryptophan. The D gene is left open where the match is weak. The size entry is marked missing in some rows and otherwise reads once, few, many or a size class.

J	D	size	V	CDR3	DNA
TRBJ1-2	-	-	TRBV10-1	CASIYTLGYGCTF	TGCGCCAGCATATACACCCTAGGATATGGCTGCACCTTC
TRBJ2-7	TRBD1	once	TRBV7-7	CASSRDRGYEQYF	TGTGCCAGCAGCCGGGACAGGGGCTACGAGCAGTACTTC
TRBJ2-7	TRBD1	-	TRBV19	CASSSRDRGLYEQYF	TGTGCCAGTAGTTCCCGGGACAGGGGTCTCTACGAGCAGTACTTC
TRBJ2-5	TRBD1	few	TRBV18	CASSPFHQGAVPETQYF	TGTGCCAGCTCACCCTTCCACCAGGGGGCGGTTCCAGAGACCCAGTACTTC
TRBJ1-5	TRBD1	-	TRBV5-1	CASSLGQGKGQPQHF	TGCGCCAGCAGCTTGGGACAGGGGAAGGGTCAGCCCCAGCATTTT
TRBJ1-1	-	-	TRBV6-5	CASSPGLANTEAFF	TGTGCCAGCAGCCCGGGACTTGCGAACACTGAAGCTTTCTTT
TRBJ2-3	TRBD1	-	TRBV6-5	CASSWTGLDADTQYF	TGTGCCAGCAGTTGGACAGGGTTAGACGCAGATACGCAGTATTTT
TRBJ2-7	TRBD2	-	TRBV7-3	CASSISGTSSYEQYF	TGTGCCAGCAGCATTAGTGGGACTAGCTCTTACGAGCAGTACTTC
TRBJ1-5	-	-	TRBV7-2	CASSLGGGRRGQPQHF	TGTGCCAGCAGCTTAGGCGGGGGGCGACGGGGCCAGCCCCAGCATTTT
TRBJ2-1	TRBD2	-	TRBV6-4	CASSATSVNEQFF	TGTGCCAGCAGTGCGACTAGCGTCAATGAGCAGTTCTTC
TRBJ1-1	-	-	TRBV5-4	CASSLGTKNTEAFF	TGTGCCAGCAGCTTGGGGACAAAAAACACTGAAGCTTTCTTT
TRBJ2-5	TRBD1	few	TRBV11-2	CASSPAPTGGGETQYF	TGTGCCAGCAGCCCGGCCCCGACAGGGGGCGGGGAGACCCAGTACTTC
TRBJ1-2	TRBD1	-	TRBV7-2	CASSSQRDRASYTF	TGTGCCAGCAGCTCACAAAGGGACAGGGCTAGCTACACCTTC
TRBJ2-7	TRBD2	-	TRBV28	CASSSSTGTSRREQYF	TGTGCCAGCAGCTCATCTACCGGGACTAGCAGGAGAGAGCAGTACTTC
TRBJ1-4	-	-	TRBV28	CASTGATNEKLFF	TGTGCCAGCACAGGGGCGACTAATGAAAAACTGTTTTTT
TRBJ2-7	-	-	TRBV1	CTSSPSDRDTYEQYF	TGCACCAGCAGCCCCTCGGACAGGGACACCTACGAGCAGTACTTC
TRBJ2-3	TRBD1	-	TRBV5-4	CASSGADRGDTQYF	TGTGCCAGCAGCGGGGCGGACAGGGGAGATACGCAGTATTTT
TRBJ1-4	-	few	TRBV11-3	CASSSPTSLLEEKLFF	TGTGCCAGCAGCTCCCCAACCAGTTTATTGGAGGAAAAACTGTTTTTT
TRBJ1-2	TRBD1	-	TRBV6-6	CASRGQGNYGYTF	TGTGCCAGCAGGGGACAGGGGAACTATGGCTACACCTTC
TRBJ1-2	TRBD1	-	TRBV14	CASSQVNTRDRGNGYTF	TGTGCCAGCAGCCAAGTGAATACCCGGGACAGGGGCAATGGCTACACCTTC
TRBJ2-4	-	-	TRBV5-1	CASSLGNQVGKNIQYF	TGCGCCAGCAGCTTGGGGAACCAGGTGGGCAAAAACATTCAGTACTTC
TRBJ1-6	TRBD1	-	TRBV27	CASRSSDRVNSPLHF	TGTGCCAGCAGATCGTCAGACAGGGTTAATTCACCCCTCCACTTT
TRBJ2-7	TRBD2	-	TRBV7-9	CASSLASGGAGYEQYF	TGTGCCAGCAGCTTAGCTAGCGGGGGGGCCGGATACGAGCAGTACTTC
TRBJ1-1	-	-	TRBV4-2	CASSPGGGRWTEAFF	TGTGCCAGCAGCCCCGGCGGAGGGCGGTGGACTGAAGCTTTCTTT
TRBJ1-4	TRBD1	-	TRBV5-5	CASSRGSDRTNEKLFF	TGTGCCAGCAGCCGAGGTTCGGACAGGACTAATGAAAAACTGTTTTTT
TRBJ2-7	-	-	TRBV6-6	CASHDGRGAYEQYF	TGTGCCAGCCACGACGGGAGAGGAGCCTACGAGCAGTACTTC
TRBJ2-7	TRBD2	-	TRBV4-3	CASSQQLAGVSYEQYF	TGCGCCAGCAGCCAACAACTAGCGGGAGTTTCCTACGAGCAGTACTTC
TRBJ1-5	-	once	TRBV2	CASGGGQPQHF	TGTGCCAGCGGGGGGGGTCAGCCCCAGCATTTT
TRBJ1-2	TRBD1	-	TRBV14	CASSLGTGNYGYTF	TGTGCCAGCAGCCTAGGGACAGGGAACTATGGCTACACCTTC
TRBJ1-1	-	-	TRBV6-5	CASFWGRGTEAFF	TGTGCCAGCTTCTGGGGGCGAGGCACTGAAGCTTTCTTT
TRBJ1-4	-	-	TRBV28	CASSPGGWGEKLFF	TGTGCCAGCAGCCCGGGGGGGTGGGGTGAAAAACTGTTTTTT
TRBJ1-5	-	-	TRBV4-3	CASSQDSAGRQPQHF	TGCGCCAGCAGCCAAGATTCGGCAGGGCGGCAGCCCCAGCATTTT
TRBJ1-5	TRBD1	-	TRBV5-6	CASSLSGQGIQPQHF	TGTGCCAGCAGCTTGTCGGGACAGGGGATTCAGCCCCAGCATTTT